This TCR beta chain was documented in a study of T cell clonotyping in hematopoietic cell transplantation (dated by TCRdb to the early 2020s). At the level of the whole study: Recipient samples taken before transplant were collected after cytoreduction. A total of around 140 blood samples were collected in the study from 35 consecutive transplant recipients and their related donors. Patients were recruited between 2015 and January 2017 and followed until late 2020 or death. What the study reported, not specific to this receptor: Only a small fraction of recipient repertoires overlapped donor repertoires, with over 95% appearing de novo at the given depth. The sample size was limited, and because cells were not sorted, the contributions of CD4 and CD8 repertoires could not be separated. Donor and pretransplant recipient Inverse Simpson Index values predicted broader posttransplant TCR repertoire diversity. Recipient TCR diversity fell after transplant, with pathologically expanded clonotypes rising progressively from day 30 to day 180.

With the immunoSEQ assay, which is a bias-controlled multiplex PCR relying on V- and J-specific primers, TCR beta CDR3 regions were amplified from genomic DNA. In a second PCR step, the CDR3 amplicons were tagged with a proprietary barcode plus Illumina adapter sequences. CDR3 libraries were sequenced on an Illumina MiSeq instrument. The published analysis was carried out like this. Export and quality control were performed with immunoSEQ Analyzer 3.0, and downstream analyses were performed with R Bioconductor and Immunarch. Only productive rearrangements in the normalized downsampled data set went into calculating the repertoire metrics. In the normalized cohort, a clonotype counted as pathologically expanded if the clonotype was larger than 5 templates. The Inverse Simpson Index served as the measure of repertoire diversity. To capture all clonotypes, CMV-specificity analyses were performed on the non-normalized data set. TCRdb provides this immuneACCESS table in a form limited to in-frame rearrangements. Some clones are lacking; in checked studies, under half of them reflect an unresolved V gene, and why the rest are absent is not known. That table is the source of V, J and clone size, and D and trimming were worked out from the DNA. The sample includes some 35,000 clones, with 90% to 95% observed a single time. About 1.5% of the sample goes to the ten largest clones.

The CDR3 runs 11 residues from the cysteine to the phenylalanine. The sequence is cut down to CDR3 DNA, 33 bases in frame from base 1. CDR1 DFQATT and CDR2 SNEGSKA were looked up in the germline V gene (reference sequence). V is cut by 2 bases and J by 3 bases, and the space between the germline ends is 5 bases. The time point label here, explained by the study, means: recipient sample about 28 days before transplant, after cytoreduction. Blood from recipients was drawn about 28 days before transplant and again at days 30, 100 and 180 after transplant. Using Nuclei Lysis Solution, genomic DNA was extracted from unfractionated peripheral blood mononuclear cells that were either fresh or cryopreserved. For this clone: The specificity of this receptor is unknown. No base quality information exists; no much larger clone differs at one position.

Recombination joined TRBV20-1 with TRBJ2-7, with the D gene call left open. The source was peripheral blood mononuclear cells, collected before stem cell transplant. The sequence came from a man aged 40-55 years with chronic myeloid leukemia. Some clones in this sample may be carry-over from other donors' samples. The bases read TGCAGTGCTAGATCCGGCTACGAGCAGTACTTC. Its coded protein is CSARSGYEQYF.